This TCR beta chain is drawn from a study of beta chain features in type 1 diabetes. CD45RO/CCR7/CD25/CD127/CD95/CD27 separated CD4+ naive, central memory, regulatory and stem cell-like memory cells by sorting. Expressed TCRB transcripts were sequenced after all isolated RNA was converted to cDNA. Here immunoSEQ multiplex PCR was the method, and the copy in TCRdb shows in-frame clones only, minus some. The sample yields under 90,000 clones, 25% to 35% seen once. This clone was counted between two and nine times. CDR3 length equals 13 residues. V gave up 8 bases and J gave up 8 bases; unmatched junction bases: 10. From germline, CDR1 is MDHEN and CDR2 SYDVKM.

Sequencing used stem cell memory CD4+ T cells from blood. The receptor was isolated from a woman aged 18-29 years in good health. V and J are TRBV28 and TRBJ1-2, with TRBD1 matching over 8 bases. CDR3: CASSSSDRDGYTF. In DNA form, the CDR3 reads TGTGCCAGCTCCTCCTCGGACAGGGACGGCTACACCTTC.